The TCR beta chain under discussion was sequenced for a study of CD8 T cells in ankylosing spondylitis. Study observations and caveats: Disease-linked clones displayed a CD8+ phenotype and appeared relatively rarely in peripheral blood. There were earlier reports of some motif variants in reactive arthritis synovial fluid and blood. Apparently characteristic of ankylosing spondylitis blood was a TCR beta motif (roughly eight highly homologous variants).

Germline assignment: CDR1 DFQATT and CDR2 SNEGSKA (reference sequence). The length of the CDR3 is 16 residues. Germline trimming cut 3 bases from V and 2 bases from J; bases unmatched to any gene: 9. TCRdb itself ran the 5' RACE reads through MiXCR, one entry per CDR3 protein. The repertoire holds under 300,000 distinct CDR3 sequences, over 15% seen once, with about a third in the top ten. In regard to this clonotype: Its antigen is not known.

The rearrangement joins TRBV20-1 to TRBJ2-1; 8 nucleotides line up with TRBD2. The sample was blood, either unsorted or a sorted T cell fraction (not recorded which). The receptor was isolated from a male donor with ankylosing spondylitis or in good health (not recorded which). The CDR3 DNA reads TGCAGTGCTAGCGGGGGGGGAGGAATGGCCTACAATGAGCAGTTCTTC. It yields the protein CSASGGGGMAYNEQFF.